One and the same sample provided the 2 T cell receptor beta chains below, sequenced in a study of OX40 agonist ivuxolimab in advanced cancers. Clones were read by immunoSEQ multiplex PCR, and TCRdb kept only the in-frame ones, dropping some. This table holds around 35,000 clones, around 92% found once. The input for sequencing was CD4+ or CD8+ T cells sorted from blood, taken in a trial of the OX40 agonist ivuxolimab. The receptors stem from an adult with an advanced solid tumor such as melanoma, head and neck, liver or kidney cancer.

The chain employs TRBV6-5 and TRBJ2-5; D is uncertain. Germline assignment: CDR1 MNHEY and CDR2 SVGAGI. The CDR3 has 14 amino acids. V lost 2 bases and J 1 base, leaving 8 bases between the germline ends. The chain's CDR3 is CASSYTRGQETQYF. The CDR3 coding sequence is TGTGCCAGCAGTTACACTCGCGGCCAAGAGACCCAGTACTTC.

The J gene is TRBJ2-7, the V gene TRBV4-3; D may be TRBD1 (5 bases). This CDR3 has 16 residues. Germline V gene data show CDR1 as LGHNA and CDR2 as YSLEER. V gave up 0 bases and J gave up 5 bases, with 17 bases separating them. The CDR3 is CASSQDPPAGMNEQYF. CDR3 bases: TGCGCCAGCAGCCAAGATCCGCCGGCAGGGATGAACGAGCAGTACTTC.